The 3 T cell receptor beta chains given below trace back to one sample, sequenced in a study of T cell responses to AZD1222 COVID-19 vaccine. This table comes from immunoSEQ multiplex PCR, and its TCRdb copy is limited to in-frame clones, with some not included. The sample has approximately 170,000 clones, about 91% seen once; the top ten hold approximately 4.4%. Sequenced material: peripheral blood, taken on day 0 of AZD1222 vaccination. Receptor source: an adult in good health.

This chain links TRBV11-2 with TRBJ2-3; 8 bases match TRBD2. Germline loops: CDR1 SGHAT, CDR2 FQNNGV. Losses at the gene ends were 3 bases for V and 5 bases for J; bases not matched to a gene: 4. This CDR3 has 14 amino acids. CDR3 nucleotide sequence: TGTGCCAGCAGCTTGTCGACTAGCGAAGATACGCAGTATTTT. Its protein is CASSLSTSEDTQYF.

The chain employs TRBV11-2 and TRBJ2-2; possibly TRBD1 for D (6 bases). CDR1 and CDR2 from the germline V gene are SGHAT and FQNNGV. The CDR3 has 18 residues. Trimming took off 7 bases at V and 2 bases at J, with 23 bases between the two ends. The CDR3 region has the DNA TGTGCCAGCATCAAAGGGACAAAACAAACCCCCAACACCGGGGAGCTGTTTTTT. Protein: CASIKGTKQTPNTGELFF.

V and J are TRBV9 and TRBJ2-1; D tentatively reads TRBD1 or TRBD2 (5 bases each). This CDR3 contains 14 residues. V was cut by 3 bases and J by 9 bases, with 16 bases left in between. Germline V gene data show CDR1 as SGDLS and CDR2 as YYNGEE. The CDR3 region is CASSALLLRGEQFF. For the CDR3, the DNA is TGTGCCAGCAGCGCCCTTTTACTGAGGGGTGAGCAGTTCTTC.